This T cell receptor beta chain originates from a study of monozygotic twins with inflammatory bowel disease. This CDR3 has 13 residues. The germline V gene has CDR1 DFQATT and CDR2 SNEGSKA (reference sequence). Researchers collected about 2.5 ml of blood per donor. TCRdb reworked the 5' RACE reads into one entry per CDR3 protein, no DNA. This table lists 440,000 or so distinct CDR3 sequences. The sequence was obtained from a human donor with ulcerative colitis or Crohn's disease, or a healthy co-twin of an affected twin (not recorded which). This sequence joins TRBV20-1 and TRBJ1-2. Source material: blood. This chain's CDR3 is CSASIGTIYGYTF.